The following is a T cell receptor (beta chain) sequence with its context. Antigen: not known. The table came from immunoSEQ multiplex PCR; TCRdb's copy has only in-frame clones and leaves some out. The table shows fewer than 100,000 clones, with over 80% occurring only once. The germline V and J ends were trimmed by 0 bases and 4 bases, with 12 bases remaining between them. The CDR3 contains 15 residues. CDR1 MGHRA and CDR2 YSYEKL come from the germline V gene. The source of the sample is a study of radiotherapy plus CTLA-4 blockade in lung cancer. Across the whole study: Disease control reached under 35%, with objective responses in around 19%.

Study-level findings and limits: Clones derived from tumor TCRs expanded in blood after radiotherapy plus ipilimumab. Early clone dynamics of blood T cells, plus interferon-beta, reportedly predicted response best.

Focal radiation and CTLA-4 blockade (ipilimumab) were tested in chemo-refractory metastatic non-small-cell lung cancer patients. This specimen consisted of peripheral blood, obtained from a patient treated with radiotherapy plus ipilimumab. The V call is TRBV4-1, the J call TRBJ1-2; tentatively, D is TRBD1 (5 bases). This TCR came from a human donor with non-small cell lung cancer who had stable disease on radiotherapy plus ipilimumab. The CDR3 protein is CASSQESGSFYGYTF. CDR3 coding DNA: TGCGCCAGCAGCCAAGAGTCAGGGTCATTCTATGGCTACACCTTC.